A selection of T cell receptor beta chains follows, all from one sample in a study of monozygotic twins with inflammatory bowel disease. Using the 5' RACE reads, TCRdb records one entry per CDR3 protein without DNA. Recorded for this sample: about 160,000 distinct CDR3 sequences. Material for sequencing was blood. The source of these receptors is a human donor with ulcerative colitis or Crohn's disease, or a healthy co-twin of an affected twin (not recorded which). CDR3s include the opening cysteine and the closing phenylalanine or tryptophan. Fields, in order: V gene, J gene, CDR3 protein.

TRBV7-2	TRBJ2-3	CASSAATGATQYF
TRBV20-1	TRBJ1-4	CSDGAGEGSTNEKLFF
TRBV5-4	TRBJ2-1	CASSPAAGETYNEQFF
TRBV12-3/TRBV12-4	TRBJ2-3	CASTRTRAGSDTQYF
TRBV7-2	TRBJ1-2	CASSLMRESYTF
TRBV29-1	TRBJ1-2	CSVEVKGGYTF
TRBV19	TRBJ1-1	CASSTGTATTEAFF
TRBV25-1	TRBJ1-1	CASSEYDLPWTEAFF
TRBV12-3/TRBV12-4	TRBJ2-2	CASSSLREVDTGELFF
TRBV20-1	TRBJ1-5	CSARDRGGDQPQHF
TRBV7-2	TRBJ1-4	CASSLAPGGGREKLFF
TRBV28	TRBJ2-7	CASSFVVGTGEPNEQYF
TRBV7-2	TRBJ1-1	CASSLRGRLTEAFF
TRBV20-1	TRBJ2-2	CSALSTGSTGELFF
TRBV5-1	TRBJ2-1	CASSPSNLNEQFF
TRBV25-1	TRBJ2-2	CASSEYNRGNTGELFF
TRBV6-5	TRBJ1-1	CVSRPGQFTEAFF
TRBV20-1	TRBJ1-2	CSVAGTDTTNYGYTF
TRBV28	TRBJ2-5	CASSSHTGGVETQYF
TRBV5-1	TRBJ1-5	CASSLTPPGVGGNQPQHF
TRBV7-2	TRBJ2-7	CASSLRQGLYEQYF
TRBV5-1	TRBJ1-2	CASSLVGYYGYTF
TRBV5-1	TRBJ1-4	CASSPFTGDPNEKLFF
TRBV20-1	TRBJ2-7	CSARGGWGRSEQYF
TRBV12-3/TRBV12-4	TRBJ2-2	CASSFPSGGELFF
TRBV12-3/TRBV12-4	TRBJ2-7	CASSKGLAGEQYF
TRBV6-2/TRBV6-3	TRBJ2-3	CASSYAGLLDDTQYF
TRBV4-1	TRBJ1-5	CASSQQGAQSQPQHF
TRBV20-1	TRBJ2-1	CSGRTSGRASSYNEQFF
TRBV7-6	TRBJ2-3	CASSFPGADTQYF
TRBV20-1	TRBJ2-5	CSAGMGGETQYF
TRBV6-5	TRBJ2-3	CASSYSEGLSTDTQYF
TRBV6-5	TRBJ2-3	CASSSEQGWGSTDTQYF
TRBV7-7	TRBJ2-1	CASSRTPYNEQFF
TRBV20-1	TRBJ2-5	CSASGWVETQYF
TRBV4-1	TRBJ2-1	CASSQDWVGGQAYNEQFF
TRBV20-1	TRBJ1-6	CSARMTGNSPLHF
TRBV20-1	TRBJ2-1	CSTASGPYNEQFF
TRBV3-1	TRBJ2-5	CASSQDLAGIQETQYF
TRBV5-1	TRBJ2-3	CASSLEGTDTQYF
TRBV28	TRBJ2-5	CASSLKGESQETQYF
TRBV27	TRBJ2-2	CASSLSRWVPELFF
TRBV7-9	TRBJ2-3	CASSLDHSTQYF
TRBV20-1	TRBJ2-7	CSAPVAGRPGEQYF
TRBV25-1	TRBJ2-3	CASNSNSGSGTDTQYF